Presented here are 29 T cell receptor beta chains from one specimen sequenced in a study of cytomegalovirus exposure and HLA in healthy donors. Primers included in the PCR were 60 Vbeta and 13 Jbeta primers. The protocol was immunoSEQ multiplex PCR, while the TCRdb copy is restricted to in-frame clones and leaves out a portion. Recorded for this sample: tens of thousands of clones. Material for sequencing was PBMCs. The receptors stem from a female donor in good health and CMV-seronegative.

The V call is TRBV10-3, the J call TRBJ2-7, with TRBD2 identical over 14 bases. Trimming at V came to 8 bases and at J to 2 bases, leaving 11 bases not matched to a gene. The CDR3 is 17 amino acids. Germline CDR1 and CDR2: ENHRY and SYGVKD. CDR3 bases: TGTGCCATCGGGGGACTAGCGGGAGTCAAGGGGACCTACGAGCAGTACTTC. As protein: CAIGGLAGVKGTYEQYF.

The chain is built from TRBV15 and TRBJ2-3; 10 bases align to TRBD2. Germline CDR1 is LNHNV and CDR2 is YYDKDF (reference sequence). V shed 3 bases and J 4 bases; nucleotides not matched to a gene: 4. The CDR3 covers 15 residues. CDR3 protein: CATSSEREGADTQYF. CDR3 coding DNA: TGTGCCACCAGCAGCGAGCGGGAGGGTGCAGATACGCAGTATTTT.

The chain couples TRBV5-1 to TRBJ2-7; D unclear. The length of the CDR3 is 13 residues. Per germline, CDR1 SGHRS and CDR2 YFSETQ. V was shortened by 3 bases and J by 3 bases, with 10 bases between the two germline ends. The CDR3 loop is CASSSPNNYEQYF. The CDR3 nucleotides are TGCGCCAGCAGCTCTCCTAATAACTACGAGCAGTACTTC.

As regards this clone: The same CDR3 can be traced to other DNA sequences in this sample. The V gene is TRBV30, the J gene TRBJ2-3; possibly TRBD2 for D (6 bases). Trimming removed 1 base from V and 1 base from J, with 6 bases in between. The germline V gene has CDR1 GTSNPN and CDR2 SVGIG (reference sequence). The CDR3 extends over 13 amino acids. The CDR3 protein is CAWSGGGTDTQYF. As DNA, the CDR3 is TGTGCCTGGAGTGGGGGGGGCACAGATACGCAGTATTTT.

This chain joins TRBV12-5 and TRBJ2-2; possibly TRBD2 for D (6 bases). Germline V gene lookup returns CDR1 LGHNT and CDR2 FRNRAP. The CDR3 sequence is 13 residues long. V dropped 6 bases and J dropped 2 bases, with 7 bases sitting between them. The CDR3 loop is CASGTSNTGELFF. The CDR3 region has the DNA TGTGCTAGTGGGACTAGTAACACCGGGGAGCTGTTTTTT.

J is TRBJ2-5 and V is TRBV30, with 10 bases aligning to TRBD2. CDR3 size: 15 residues. The germline V gene has CDR1 GTSNPN and CDR2 SVGIG (reference sequence). The V segment lost 0 bases and the J segment 5 bases; nucleotides outside the gene matches: 6. For the CDR3, the DNA is TGTGCCTGGAGTGTACTAGCGGGATTGTCGGAGACCCAGTACTTC. Protein sequence: CAWSVLAGLSETQYF.

The chain is built from TRBV19 and TRBJ1-1; 7 bases are shared with TRBD1. Germline assignment: CDR1 LNHDA and CDR2 SQIVND (reference sequence). Unmatched junction bases numbered 8, after V lost 6 bases and J lost 1 base. The CDR3 is made up of 15 amino acids. The CDR3, as DNA: TGTGCCAGTAGAACGACAGGGAGTACGAACACTGAAGCTTTCTTT. Its translation: CASRTTGSTNTEAFF.

The chain employs TRBV5-1 and TRBJ1-2; a possible D gene is TRBD1 (5 bases). The CDR3 spans 16 residues. Germline CDR1 is SGHRS and CDR2 is YFSETQ. Trimming cost V 4 bases and J 6 bases, with 22 bases left between them. CDR3 sequence: CASSLGPGRWGDGYTF. The CDR3 DNA reads as TGCGCCAGCAGCCTTGGTCCGGGACGGTGGGGGGATGGCTACACCTTC.

The CDR3 DNA reads TGTGCCATCACCGATCGGGGGGATCAGCCCCAGCATTTT. Protein sequence: CAITDRGDQPQHF. The V and J genes are TRBV10-3 and TRBJ1-5; weak D call: TRBD1 (5 bases). Looked up from germline, CDR1 is ENHRY and CDR2 is SYGVKD. Deletions cut 7 bases from V and 5 bases from J, with 12 bases between. The CDR3 sequence is 13 residues long.

The gene calls are TRBV18 and TRBJ2-1; TRBD1 matches 9 bases. Germline trimming cut 6 bases from V and 6 bases from J; bases unmatched to any gene: 9. The CDR3 totals 15 residues. CDR1 and CDR2 (germline): KGHSH, LQKENI. The CDR3 is CASSLGTGRANEQFF. The CDR3 nucleotides are TGTGCCAGCTCCCTCGGGACAGGGAGGGCCAATGAGCAGTTCTTC.

The gene calls are TRBV11-1 and TRBJ2-7; 7 bases map to TRBD1. Germline V gene lookup returns CDR1 SGHAT and CDR2 FQDESV (reference sequence). The CDR3 covers 14 residues. V shed 1 base and J 7 bases; nucleotides not matched to a gene: 7. The chain's CDR3 is CASSLETGSGEQYF. The CDR3 coding sequence is TGTGCCAGCAGCTTAGAGACAGGGTCGGGGGAGCAGTACTTC.

The chain combines TRBV6-5 with TRBJ1-1; no reliable D call. CDR1 and CDR2 from the germline V gene are MNHEY and SVGAGI. The CDR3 runs 13 residues. With 1 base removed from V and 1 base from J, the gap between germline ends came to 4 bases. Written as DNA, the CDR3 is TGTGCCAGCAGTTACTTTCAGAACACTGAAGCTTTCTTT. This encodes CASSYFQNTEAFF.

The rearrangement joins TRBV7-3 to TRBJ2-2; unclear D gene. The ends were cut back, 8 bases at V and 2 bases at J, with 12 bases in the middle. The CDR3 sequence is 14 residues long. Germline values: CDR1 SGHTA, CDR2 FQGTGA. The CDR3 region is CASSAVINTGELFF. CDR3 nucleotide sequence: TGTGCCAGCTCCGCGGTAATTAACACCGGGGAGCTGTTTTTT.

This chain links TRBV7-9 with TRBJ1-2, with a tentative D call TRBD1 (6 bases). Trimming took off 1 base at V and 4 bases at J, with 16 bases between the two ends. The CDR3 has 16 amino acids. Germline CDR1 is SEHNR and CDR2 is FQNEAQ (reference sequence). The CDR3 DNA sequence: TGTGCCAGCAGCTTAGGGGAGGGGGGGGGCAGCTATGGCTACACCTTC. It translates to CASSLGEGGGSYGYTF.

This chain connects TRBV4-1 to TRBJ2-4, with D possibly matching TRBD1 (7 bases). Between the trimmed V and J ends, which lost 1 base and 2 bases, there was a span of 24 bases. This CDR3 is built from 20 residues. From germline, CDR1 is MGHRA and CDR2 YSYEKL. The chain's CDR3 is CASSQVATKQGRLPKNIQYF. In nucleotides, the CDR3 is TGCGCCAGCAGCCAAGTGGCTACAAAACAGGGGAGGCTACCCAAAAACATTCAGTACTTC.

V gene TRBV6-4 combines with J gene TRBJ1-1; the match to TRBD1 covers 11 bases. CDR1 and CDR2 (germline): MRHNA, SNTAGT. Trimming cost V 6 bases and J 1 base; bases outside gene matches: 4. This CDR3 region has 15 residues. The CDR3 sequence: CASRRTGGSNTEAFF. For the CDR3, the DNA is TGTGCCAGCAGAAGGACAGGGGGCTCGAACACTGAAGCTTTCTTT.

The chain uses TRBV27 and TRBJ1-2; D is possibly TRBD1 (5 bases). The CDR3 is 14 residues long. Germline V CDR1 and CDR2: MNHEY, SMNVEV (reference sequence). V gave up 0 bases and J gave up 8 bases, with 13 bases separating them. The CDR3 DNA reads TGTGCCAGCAGTTTATCGGGGCCAACGACGGGCTACACCTTC. Its protein is CASSLSGPTTGYTF.

This chain uses TRBV5-6 with TRBJ2-7, with 8 positions matching TRBD1. V dropped 5 bases and J dropped 8; count of bases not matched to a gene: 15. Germline V gene sequence: CDR1 SGHDT, CDR2 YYEEEE. The CDR3 runs to 15 residues. The CDR3 DNA reads as TGTGCCAGCAGGGAGGACAGGGACCTCCCTACGAAGCAGTACTTC. Translated, it gives CASREDRDLPTKQYF.

The chain uses TRBV29-1 and TRBJ2-7, with 9 positions matching TRBD1. The junction had 4 bases not matched to a gene; V was cut back by 6 bases and J by 4 bases. Germline V gene data show CDR1 as SQVTM and CDR2 as ANQGSEA. The CDR3 contains 12 residues. This CDR3 is CSVAGTGYEQYF. CDR3 DNA sequence: TGCAGCGTGGCCGGGACAGGGTACGAGCAGTACTTC.

The chain combines TRBV6-5 with TRBJ1-5; 12 bases fit TRBD1. Germline CDR1 and CDR2: MNHEY and SVGAGI. This CDR3 has 16 residues. V shed 0 bases and J 6 bases; nucleotides not matched to a gene: 3. The CDR3 spells CASSYSGTGGSQPQHF. The CDR3 nucleotides read TGTGCCAGCAGTTACTCTGGGACAGGGGGCAGTCAGCCCCAGCATTTT.

The V gene is TRBV7-2, the J gene TRBJ1-1; D might be TRBD1 (6 bases). Looked up from germline, CDR1 is SGHTA and CDR2 is FQGNSA. Trimming cost V 3 bases and J 2 bases, with 10 bases left between them. This CDR3 contains 14 residues. The CDR3 loop reads CASSFGTLNTEAFF. The CDR3 nucleotides are TGTGCCAGCAGCTTCGGGACACTAAACACTGAAGCTTTCTTT.

The chain has TRBV19 and TRBJ1-1; weak D call: TRBD1 (6 bases). The CDR3 totals 16 residues. V was shortened by 3 bases and J by 3 bases, with 17 bases between the two germline ends. Germline assignment: CDR1 LNHDA and CDR2 SQIVND (reference sequence). The chain's CDR3 is CASSIGGGPSHTEAFF. The CDR3 nucleotides are TGTGCCAGTAGTATCGGGGGGGGCCCGTCTCACACTGAAGCTTTCTTT.

J is TRBJ2-3 and V is TRBV4-1, with 10 bases identical to TRBD2. The germline V gene encodes CDR1 MGHRA and CDR2 YSYEKL. V gave up 1 base and J gave up 1 base; unmatched junction bases: 11. The CDR3 sequence is 19 residues long. The CDR3 here is CASSQGGSGRSYRTDTQYF. For the CDR3, the DNA is TGCGCCAGCAGCCAAGGGGGTAGCGGGAGGTCTTACCGCACAGATACGCAGTATTTT.

As concerns this clone: Other DNA sequences within the sample encode an identical CDR3. The rearrangement uses TRBV18 and TRBJ2-7; a possible D gene is TRBD1 (6 bases). V was clipped by 0 bases and J by 4 bases, with 13 bases between them. The length of the CDR3 is 15 residues. The germline V gene encodes CDR1 KGHSH and CDR2 LQKENI. CDR3: CASSPPGRGRYEQYF. For the CDR3, the DNA is TGTGCCAGCTCACCACCCGGCAGGGGTCGGTACGAGCAGTACTTC. Supplemented by reference TRBV18 and TRBJ2-7, the full variable domain reads NAGVMQNPRHLVRRRGQEARLRCSPMKGHSHVYWYRQLPEEGLKFMVYLQKENIIDESGMPKERFSAEFPKEGPSILRIQQVVRGDSAAYFCASSPPGRGRYEQYFGPGTRLTVT.

The chain recombines TRBV27 with TRBJ2-7; D possibly corresponds to TRBD2 (5 bases). Germline lookup yields CDR1 MNHEY and CDR2 SMNVEV (reference sequence). The V gene lost 6 bases and the J gene lost 2 bases, with 11 bases spanning the gap. CDR3 size: 13 residues. CDR3: CASRLTGTYEQYF. The CDR3 DNA is TGTGCCAGCAGACTTACCGGGACCTACGAGCAGTACTTC.

The CDR3 reads CAWSRSLQAGAGETQYF. CDR3 DNA: TGTGCCTGGAGCCGATCCCTTCAGGCGGGGGCGGGGGAGACCCAGTACTTC. The chain links TRBV30 to TRBJ2-5, with D maybe TRBD2 (7 bases). The V end was cut by 3 bases, the J end by 5 bases, with 25 bases between. The V gene's germline CDR1 is GTSNPN and CDR2 SVGIG (reference sequence). This CDR3 is built from 17 residues.

The chain has TRBV28 and TRBJ1-5, with D unclear. The CDR3 extends over 15 amino acids. The germline gives CDR1 MDHEN, CDR2 SYDVKM. V was pared by 5 bases and J by 2 bases, with 13 bases between. The CDR3 bases are TGTGCCAGCAGTCCCGTAGAAGGAGGCAATCAGCCCCAGCATTTT. It specifies CASSPVEGGNQPQHF.

The chain has TRBV4-3 and TRBJ1-2; 7 bases match TRBD1. The germline V gene encodes CDR1 LGHNA and CDR2 YSLEER. The CDR3 loop spans 15 amino acids. V trimming: 0 bases; J trimming: 3 bases; junction bases outside the gene matches: 4. This chain's CDR3 is CASSQEEGAYYGYTF. The DNA of the CDR3 is TGCGCCAGCAGCCAAGAGGAGGGGGCTTACTATGGCTACACCTTC.

This chain joins TRBV6-5 and TRBJ1-3, with D uncertain. The V and J ends lost 5 bases and 0 bases respectively, with 5 bases between them. The CDR3 is 13 residues long. The germline V gene has CDR1 MNHEY and CDR2 SVGAGI. In nucleotides, the CDR3 is TGTGCCAGCAGTCGGGACTCTGGAAACACCATATATTTT. Its translation is CASSRDSGNTIYF.